One T cell receptor (beta chain) is described in this entry. The data were obtained in a study of T cell changes during pregnancy in multiple sclerosis. This CDR3 is 14 amino acids long. V was pared by 6 bases and J by 3 bases, with 11 bases between. CDR1 is SNHLY and CDR2 is FYNNEI in the germline V gene. Clones were read by immunoSEQ multiplex PCR, and TCRdb kept only the in-frame ones, dropping some. The sample carries about 110,000 clones, about 90% recorded once. The sequencing here drew on peripheral blood, taken in the third trimester of pregnancy. The chain couples TRBV2 to TRBJ1-4; possibly TRBD1 for D (5 bases). The TCR comes from a female donor with multiple sclerosis, enrolled in a pregnancy study. CDR3 region: CASREGLPNEKLFF. DNA of the CDR3: TGTGCCAGCAGGGAGGGGTTGCCTAATGAAAAACTGTTTTTT.